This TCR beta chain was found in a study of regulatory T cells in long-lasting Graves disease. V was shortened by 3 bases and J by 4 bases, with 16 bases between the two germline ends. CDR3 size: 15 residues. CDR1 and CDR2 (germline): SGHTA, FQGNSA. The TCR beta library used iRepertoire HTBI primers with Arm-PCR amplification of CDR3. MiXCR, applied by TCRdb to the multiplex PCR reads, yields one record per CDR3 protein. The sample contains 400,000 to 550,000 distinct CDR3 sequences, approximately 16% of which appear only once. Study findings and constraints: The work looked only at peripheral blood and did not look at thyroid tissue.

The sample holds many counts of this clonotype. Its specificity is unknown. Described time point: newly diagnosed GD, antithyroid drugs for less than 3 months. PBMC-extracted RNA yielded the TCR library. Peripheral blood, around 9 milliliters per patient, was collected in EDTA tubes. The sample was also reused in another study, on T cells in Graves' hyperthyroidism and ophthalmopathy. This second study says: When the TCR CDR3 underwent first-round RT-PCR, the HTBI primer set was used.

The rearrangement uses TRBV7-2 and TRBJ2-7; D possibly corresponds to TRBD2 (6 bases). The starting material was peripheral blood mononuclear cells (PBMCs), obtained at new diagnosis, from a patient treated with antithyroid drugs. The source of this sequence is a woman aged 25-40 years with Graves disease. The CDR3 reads CASSFTGGTGYEQYF. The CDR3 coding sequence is TGTGCCAGCAGCTTCACCGGGGGAACCGGTTACGAGCAGTACTTC.